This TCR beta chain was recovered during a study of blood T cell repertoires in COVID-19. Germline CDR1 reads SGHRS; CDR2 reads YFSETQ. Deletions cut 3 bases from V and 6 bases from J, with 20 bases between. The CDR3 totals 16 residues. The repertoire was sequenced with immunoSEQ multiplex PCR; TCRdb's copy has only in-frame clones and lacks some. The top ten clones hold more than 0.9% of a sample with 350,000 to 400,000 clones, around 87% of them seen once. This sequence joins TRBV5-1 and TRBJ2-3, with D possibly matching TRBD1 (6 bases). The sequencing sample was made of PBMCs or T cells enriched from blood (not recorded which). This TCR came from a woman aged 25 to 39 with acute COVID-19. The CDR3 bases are TGCGCCAGCAGCTCCCAGGGACAAGGGGCCCGTGATACGCAGTATTTT. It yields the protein CASSSQGQGARDTQYF.